Below are 25 T cell receptor beta chains sequenced from a single sample in a study of cytomegalovirus exposure and HLA in healthy donors. The PCR ran on 60 Vbeta and 13 Jbeta primers. The repertoire was sequenced with immunoSEQ multiplex PCR; TCRdb's copy has only in-frame clones and lacks some. The sample comprises about 180,000 clones, 70% to 85% of which are singletons, and more than 3% rests with the top ten. Material for sequencing was PBMCs. These receptors all come from a woman in her fifties or sixties in good health and CMV-seropositive.

This clone was found a few times. J is TRBJ2-3 and V is TRBV2; 9 bases fit TRBD1. J was trimmed by 4 bases and V by 5 bases; bases with no gene match: 1. This CDR3 has 13 amino acids. Per germline, CDR1 SNHLY and CDR2 FYNNEI. CDR3 DNA sequence: TGTGCCAGCAGTACAGGGGGCGCAGATACGCAGTATTTT. This translates into CASSTGGADTQYF. The whole variable domain, filled in from reference TRBV2 and TRBJ2-3, reads EPEVTQTPSHQVTQMGQEVILRCVPISNHLYFYWYRQILGQKVEFLVSFYNNEISEKSEIFDDQFSVERPDGSNFTLKIRSTKLEDSAMYFCASSTGGADTQYFGPGTRLTVL.

This chain joins TRBV2 and TRBJ2-2; perhaps TRBD2 as D (5 bases). Germline assignment: CDR1 SNHLY and CDR2 FYNNEI. The CDR3 totals 15 residues. V was cut by 5 bases and J by 6 bases, with 16 bases left in between. The CDR3 DNA is TGTGCCAGCAGTTTAGACTCGGTCGGGGCCGGGGAGCTGTTTTTT. The encoded protein is CASSLDSVGAGELFF.

The CDR3: CASIRGQGTAEAFF. CDR3 bases: TGTGCCAGCATCAGAGGGCAGGGGACAGCTGAAGCTTTCTTT. The rearrangement joins TRBV5-6 to TRBJ1-1; TRBD1 matches at 7 bases. The germline CDR1 and CDR2 sequences are SGHDT and YYEEEE. The CDR3 is made up of 14 amino acids. The V segment lost 6 bases and the J segment 6 bases; nucleotides outside the gene matches: 11.

The chain carries TRBV5-6 and TRBJ2-1; tentatively, D is TRBD2 (6 bases). This CDR3 has 16 amino acids. The V gene lost 0 bases and the J gene lost 0 bases, with 10 bases spanning the gap. Looked up from germline, CDR1 is SGHDT and CDR2 is YYEEEE. The CDR3: CASSLGRGSSYNEQFF. DNA for the CDR3: TGTGCCAGCAGCTTGGGACGGGGGAGCTCCTACAATGAGCAGTTCTTC.

The rearrangement uses TRBV28 and TRBJ1-5; 9 positions match TRBD1. The J segment lost 4 bases and the V segment lost 1 base, leaving 5 bases of the junction unmatched. The CDR3 spans 16 residues. Germline CDR1 MDHEN, CDR2 SYDVKM. The CDR3 sequence is CASSLLTGGGNQPQHF. The DNA for the CDR3 is TGTGCCAGCAGTTTATTGACAGGGGGTGGGAATCAGCCCCAGCATTTT.

The V call is TRBV13, the J call TRBJ2-7, with 8 nucleotides matching TRBD1. This CDR3 region has 15 residues. The V segment lost 5 bases and the J segment 5 bases; nucleotides outside the gene matches: 11. Germline V gene data show CDR1 as PRHDT and CDR2 as FYEKMQ (reference sequence). DNA for the CDR3: TGTGCCAGCAGCCCCCGGACAGGGTATTTGAACGAGCAGTACTTC. This gives the protein CASSPRTGYLNEQYF. Full variable domain (outside the CDR3, taken from reference TRBV13 and TRBJ2-7): AAGVIQSPRHLIKEKRETATLKCYPIPRHDTVYWYQQGPGQDPQFLISFYEKMQSDKGSIPDRFSAQQFSDYHSELNMSSLELGDSALYFCASSPRTGYLNEQYFGPGTRLTVT.

The rearrangement links TRBV7-7 to TRBJ2-1; TRBD2 matches 10 bases. J gave up 6 bases and V 11 bases, and 7 bases lay outside the gene matches. This CDR3 comprises 13 residues. Germline V gene lookup returns CDR1 SSHAT and CDR2 FNYEAQ (reference sequence). CDR3 region: CASSGGPINEQFF. The DNA of the CDR3 is TGTGCCTCTAGCGGGGGACCAATCAATGAGCAGTTCTTC.

This chain uses TRBV28 with TRBJ2-1; D is unresolved. Germline CDR1 reads MDHEN; CDR2 reads SYDVKM. CDR3 size: 12 residues. V shed 6 bases and J shed 6 bases, with 9 bases lying between them. Written as DNA, the CDR3 is TGTGCCAGCAGGCGTAGTGGCAATGAGCAGTTCTTC. It translates to CASRRSGNEQFF.

V and J are TRBV9 and TRBJ2-1; TRBD2 matches 10 bases. The CDR3 spans 17 residues. J was trimmed by 4 bases and V by 0 bases; bases with no gene match: 7. Germline CDR1 reads SGDLS; CDR2 reads YYNGEE. Written as DNA, the CDR3 is TGTGCCAGCAGCGTAGGGTTAGCGGGGGGATTTTACAATGAGCAGTTCTTC. Encoded protein: CASSVGLAGGFYNEQFF.

This clone turned up a few times. The chain employs TRBV4-3 and TRBJ1-2; 7 nucleotides align to TRBD1. V lost 4 bases to trimming and J lost 4 bases; unmatched junction nucleotides: 12. CDR3 length equals 16 residues. Germline V CDR1 and CDR2: LGHNA, YSLEER. This chain's CDR3 is CASSRTFTGETYGYTF. The CDR3 DNA sequence: TGCGCCAGCAGCCGGACCTTTACAGGGGAAACCTATGGCTACACCTTC.

This clone has only one observation. The chain couples TRBV2 to TRBJ1-5; weak D call: TRBD1 (5 bases). Trimming took 6 bases from V and 1 from J, leaving 10 bases between them. This CDR3 region has 14 residues. Germline V CDR1 and CDR2: SNHLY, FYNNEI. The DNA for the CDR3 is TGTGCCAGCAGGGGGGAGGGAAGCAATCAGCCCCAGCATTTT. It codes for CASRGEGSNQPQHF.

This clone has only one observation. The V call is TRBV19, the J call TRBJ2-1, with TRBD2 matching 12 bases. The germline gives CDR1 LNHDA, CDR2 SQIVND (reference sequence). The CDR3 contains 16 residues. The junction had 5 bases not matched to a gene; V was cut back by 7 bases and J by 1 base. In nucleotides, the CDR3 is TGTGCCAGTACCACTAGCGGGAGGATGTCCTACAATGAGCAGTTCTTC. Translated: CASTTSGRMSYNEQFF.

This chain uses TRBV30 with TRBJ1-1; D not certain. Germline V CDR1 and CDR2: GTSNPN, SVGIG (reference sequence). Trimming took 3 bases from V and 10 from J, leaving 9 bases between them. The CDR3 has 10 residues. CDR3 region: CAWSGVRAFF. The CDR3 DNA sequence: TGTGCCTGGAGCGGGGTTAGAGCTTTCTTT.

This clone occurred once. The chain recombines TRBV7-9 with TRBJ1-5; D is possibly TRBD1 (6 bases). Trimming stripped 1 base from V and 9 bases from J, with 13 bases between. The CDR3 totals 14 residues. Germline CDR1 reads SEHNR; CDR2 reads FQNEAQ (reference sequence). CDR3 nucleotides: TGTGCCAGCAGCTTAGGAGGAGGACAGACGCCCCAGCATTTT. This codes for CASSLGGGQTPQHF. Supplemented by reference TRBV7-9 and TRBJ1-5, the full variable domain reads DTGVSQNPRHKITKRGQNVTFRCDPISEHNRLYWYRQTLGQGPEFLTYFQNEAQLEKSRLLSDRFSAERPKGSFSTLEIQRTEQGDSAMYLCASSLGGGQTPQHFGDGTRLSIL.

The rearrangement joins TRBV27 to TRBJ1-2, with TRBD1 identical over 8 bases. Germline values: CDR1 MNHEY, CDR2 SMNVEV (reference sequence). CDR3 size: 15 residues. V trimming: 5 bases; J trimming: 7 bases; junction bases outside the gene matches: 12. CDR3 sequence reads: CASSESGGAFSGYTF. Here the CDR3 DNA reads TGTGCCAGCAGTGAATCAGGGGGCGCTTTTAGTGGCTACACCTTC.

The chain recombines TRBV2 with TRBJ2-2; 12 nucleotides align to TRBD2. The CDR3 is 15 amino acids. The germline V gene has CDR1 SNHLY and CDR2 FYNNEI. J was trimmed by 6 bases and V by 5 bases; bases with no gene match: 4. This CDR3 is CASSSLAGGPGELFF. CDR3 DNA sequence: TGTGCCAGCAGTTCTCTAGCGGGAGGGCCCGGGGAGCTGTTTTTT.

The chain carries TRBV7-2 and TRBJ1-1, with 8 positions matching TRBD1. With 5 bases clipped from V and 2 bases from J, the junction kept 7 bases outside the gene matches. CDR1 is SGHTA and CDR2 is FQGNSA in the germline V gene. The CDR3 length is 15 residues. The CDR3 DNA reads as TGTGCCAGCAGCATCGACAGGGGATACAACACTGAAGCTTTCTTT. Its protein product is CASSIDRGYNTEAFF.

The rearrangement links TRBV11-2 to TRBJ1-2, with TRBD1 identical over 7 bases. V shed 3 bases, J shed 6 bases, and the junction held 16 bases outside the gene matches. CDR1 and CDR2 from the germline V gene are SGHAT and FQNNGV. CDR3 length: 17 amino acids. CDR3 in DNA: TGTGCCAGCAGCTTTCCCGACAGGGATCCAACGGGAAATGGCTACACCTTC. Residues: CASSFPDRDPTGNGYTF.

This CDR3 reads CASKGVINQPQHF. CDR3 DNA sequence: TGTGCCAGTAAAGGAGTAATCAATCAGCCCCAGCATTTT. The rearrangement links TRBV19 to TRBJ1-5, with D unresolved. The CDR3 spans 13 residues. Germline V gene lookup returns CDR1 LNHDA and CDR2 SQIVND (reference sequence). V lost 7 bases and J 3 bases, leaving 10 bases between the germline ends. The whole variable domain, remainder taken from reference TRBV19 and TRBJ1-5, is DGGITQSPKYLFRKEGQNVTLSCEQNLNHDAMYWYRQDPGQGLRLIYYSQIVNDFQKGDIAEGYSVSREKKESFPLTVTSAQKNPTAFYLCASKGVINQPQHFGDGTRLSIL.

This clone was picked up one time. This chain connects TRBV19 to TRBJ1-2; 7 nucleotides line up with TRBD1. V dropped 6 bases and J dropped 1; count of bases not matched to a gene: 2. In germline, CDR1 is LNHDA, CDR2 SQIVND (reference sequence). The length of the CDR3 is 13 residues. CDR3 loop: CASRGTVNYGYTF. For the CDR3, the DNA is TGTGCCAGTAGGGGGACAGTTAACTATGGCTACACCTTC.

CDR3: CSAARVGDSQYF. In DNA form, the CDR3 reads TGCAGCGCCGCTCGGGTTGGGGACAGTCAGTACTTC. The rearrangement links TRBV29-1 to TRBJ2-4, with 7 nucleotides matching TRBD1. This CDR3 is 12 amino acids long. Per the germline V gene, CDR1 is SQVTM and CDR2 is ANQGSEA. The V segment lost 7 bases and the J segment 12 bases; nucleotides outside the gene matches: 12.

The chain has TRBV6-6 and TRBJ2-3; 12 bases agree with TRBD2. The CDR3 contains 16 residues. The germline CDR1 and CDR2 sequences are MNHNY and SVGAGI (reference sequence). Losses at the gene ends were 2 bases for V and 3 bases for J; bases not matched to a gene: 3. The CDR3, as DNA: TGTGCCAGCAGTTACGGACTAGCGGGATGGACAGATACGCAGTATTTT. The encoded protein is CASSYGLAGWTDTQYF.

The genes are TRBV7-2 and TRBJ2-7; 11 bases agree with TRBD2. This CDR3 has 15 residues. The V gene end was trimmed by 4 bases and the J gene end by 1 base; junction bases not matched to a gene: 3. Germline loops: CDR1 SGHTA, CDR2 FQGNSA. DNA of the CDR3: TGTGCCAGCAGCTCCAGACTAGCGGGATCCTACGAGCAGTACTTC. Translated: CASSSRLAGSYEQYF.

This clone has a single count. DNA for the CDR3: TGTGCCAGCAGCGCCCCACAGGGGGGGAGCACAGATACGCAGTATTTT. This gives the protein CASSAPQGGSTDTQYF. V and J are TRBV7-3 and TRBJ2-3, with TRBD1 as a possible D gene (8 bases). The CDR3 is made up of 16 amino acids. Germline CDR1 reads SGHTA; CDR2 reads FQGTGA. The germline V and J ends were trimmed by 5 bases and 0 bases, with 15 bases remaining between them.

This clone was counted between two and nine times. The V gene is TRBV6-1, the J gene TRBJ2-7, with a tentative D call TRBD1 (5 bases). Germline loops: CDR1 MNHNS, CDR2 SASEGT. Trimming stripped 6 bases from V and 0 bases from J, with 9 bases between. The CDR3 has 13 residues. The CDR3 loop reads CASRRTLSYEQYF. CDR3 DNA: TGTGCCAGCAGAAGGACACTCTCCTACGAGCAGTACTTC.